These 3 T cell receptor beta chains share one sample of origin, sequenced in a study of T cells after yellow fever vaccination. MiXCR, run by TCRdb on the 5' RACE reads, gives a single entry per CDR3 protein. The sample has about 120,000 distinct CDR3 sequences; 13% to 15% are singletons. This specimen consisted of CD8+ T cells sorted from PBMCs, obtained 5 days after the yellow fever booster vaccination. The receptors here all came from a man aged 18 to 30 who received the YFV17D yellow fever vaccine.

This clonotype was picked up one time. The rearrangement uses TRBV30 and TRBJ2-4; the D gene is possibly TRBD2 (5 bases). Germline-derived CDR1 and CDR2 are GTSNPN and SVGIG (reference sequence). The CDR3 is made up of 17 amino acids. Deletions cut 0 bases from V and 0 bases from J, with 15 bases between. The CDR3 DNA reads TGTGCCTGGAGTGTACGATATGGGAGACTAGCCAAAAACATTCAGTACTTC. Amino acid sequence: CAWSVRYGRLAKNIQYF. Together with reference TRBV30 and TRBJ2-4, the CDR3 gives the full variable domain: SQTIHQWPATLVQPVGSPLSLECTVEGTSNPNLYWYRQAAGRGLQLLFYSVGIGQISSEVPQNLSASRPQDRQFILSSKKLLLSDSGFYLCAWSVRYGRLAKNIQYFGAGTRLSVL.

This clonotype was picked up a small number of times. This sequence joins TRBV3-1 and TRBJ1-1; D is unclear. V lost 0 bases, J lost 4 bases, and 12 bases lay in between. There are 15 residues in the CDR3. Germline lookup yields CDR1 LGHDT and CDR2 YNNKEL (reference sequence). The CDR3 nucleotides read TGTGCCAGCAGCCAAGATCTGGTGTCTACCACTGAAGCTTTCTTT. Its translation: CASSQDLVSTTEAFF.

The chain is built from TRBV4-1 and TRBJ1-1; weak D call: TRBD1 (5 bases). V lost 3 bases, J lost 1 base, and 12 bases lay in between. The CDR3 runs 15 residues. In germline, CDR1 is MGHRA, CDR2 YSYEKL. CDR3 amino acids: CASSQGQDPNTEAFF. CDR3 nucleotides: TGCGCCAGCAGCCAGGGGCAGGACCCGAACACTGAAGCTTTCTTT.